This T cell receptor (beta chain) was observed in a study of T cell responses to AZD1222 COVID-19 vaccine. The table lists this clone with a few counts. Antigen specificity is unknown. Clones were sequenced by immunoSEQ multiplex PCR, and TCRdb holds only the in-frame ones, with some missing. Among over 150,000 clones listed, 85% to 95% were seen once. Regarding the study as a whole: Sampling that yielded the repertoires occurred only after the peak T cell response.

This specimen was peripheral blood, taken 28 days after the second AZD1222 dose. The source of this sequence is an adult who received the AZD1222 COVID-19 vaccine.

CDR3 in amino acids: CALGDRADYGYTF. The CDR3 region has the DNA TGTGCCCTGGGTGACAGGGCAGACTATGGCTACACCTTC. The V call is TRBV28, the J call TRBJ1-2; 7 bases are a match to TRBD1. CDR1 and CDR2 from the germline V gene are MDHEN and SYDVKM. V trimming: 11 bases; J trimming: 3 bases; junction bases outside the gene matches: 9. CDR3 length: 13 amino acids.